Listed here is a single TCR beta chain. The data belong to a study of blood T cell repertoires in COVID-19. Overall study: Nucleic acid was either cDNA or gDNA, and it came from T cells, B-cell-depleted T cells, or PBMCs.

The data were produced by immunoSEQ multiplex PCR, yet TCRdb's version contains in-frame clones alone and is incomplete. The table records about 120,000 clones, 81% of them present only once. From germline, CDR1 is LNHDA and CDR2 SQIVND (reference sequence). The V gene end was trimmed by 4 bases and the J gene end by 8 bases; junction bases not matched to a gene: 7. The CDR3 sequence is 15 residues long. The rearrangement uses TRBV19 and TRBJ1-6; TRBD1 agrees at 8 bases. The sequenced sample consisted of peripheral blood. This TCR was sampled from a human donor in a cohort sampled during active COVID-19. The CDR3 sequence is CASSNQGQGDSPLHF. The CDR3 DNA reads as TGTGCCAGTAGTAACCAAGGACAGGGAGATTCACCCCTCCACTTT.